Below are 20 T cell receptor beta chains sequenced from a single sample in a study of Ad26.COV2.S vaccination and SARS-CoV-2 variants. This sample's treatment: around 19 received Ad26.COV2.S at low or high dose, single or two shots; about 5 received placebo; per-sample allocation not given. At day 63 after the first vaccine or placebo injection, samples were drawn. Sequenced by immunoSEQ multiplex PCR; TCRdb stores in-frame clones only, minus some. This sample has 300,000 to 500,000 clones, with less than 90% found just once. Sequencing was performed on peripheral blood, taken in a trial of Ad26.COV2.S vaccine versus placebo. These receptor sequences come from a person aged 18 to 59 who received the Ad26.COV2.S COVID-19 vaccine or a placebo.

The chain links TRBV11-2 to TRBJ1-1; a weak D match, TRBD1 (5 bases). Germline V gene lookup returns CDR1 SGHAT and CDR2 FQNNGV. V was clipped by 5 bases and J by 8 bases, with 18 bases between them. This CDR3 is built from 14 residues. CDR3 coding DNA: TGTGCCAGCAGCAGTCTCCGGGGCGCCTCCGAAGCTTTCTTT. As protein: CASSSLRGASEAFF.

This chain uses TRBV6-6 with TRBJ2-3; perhaps TRBD2 as D (7 bases). CDR3 length: 14 residues. Trimming pared 5 bases from V and 4 bases from J, leaving 13 bases between. Germline values: CDR1 MNHNY, CDR2 SVGAGI (reference sequence). CDR3 in DNA: TGTGCCAGCAGTATACTAGGGGGGGCAGATACGCAGTATTTT. This sequence encodes CASSILGGADTQYF.

The CDR3 is CSVSRTSAYEQYF. The CDR3, as DNA: TGCAGCGTATCCCGAACGTCAGCCTACGAGCAGTACTTC. The chain employs TRBV29-1 and TRBJ2-7; no clear D. The CDR3 loop spans 13 amino acids. Deletions cut 6 bases from V and 2 bases from J, with 14 bases between. Germline V gene data show CDR1 as SQVTM and CDR2 as ANQGSEA.

The chain recombines TRBV5-8 with TRBJ2-2; TRBD1 is a possible D gene (5 bases). Between the trimmed V and J ends, which lost 5 bases and 3 bases, there was a span of 8 bases. The length of the CDR3 is 13 residues. CDR1 SGHTS and CDR2 YDEGEE come from the germline V gene. CDR3 loop: CASSDSYTGELFF. For the CDR3, the DNA is TGTGCCAGCAGTGACAGCTACACCGGGGAGCTGTTTTTT.

DNA for the CDR3: TGTGCCAGCAGCCCAGGGACGTCGGTGGTGGATTCACCCCTCCACTTT. It yields the protein CASSPGTSVVDSPLHF. The chain links TRBV5-8 to TRBJ1-6; perhaps TRBD1 as D (5 bases). V was shortened by 4 bases and J by 8 bases, with 19 bases between the two germline ends. This CDR3 spans 16 amino acids. Germline V gives CDR1 SGHTS, CDR2 YDEGEE. Filled out from reference TRBV5-8 and TRBJ1-6, the complete variable domain reads EAGVTQSPTHLIKTRGQQATLRCSPISGHTSVYWYQQALGLGLQFLLWYDEGEERNRGNFPPRFSGRQFPNYSSELNVNALELEDSALYLCASSPGTSVVDSPLHFGNGTRLTVT.

This clone was observed a few times. The V call is TRBV7-8, the J call TRBJ1-2; D uncertain. V was shortened by 3 bases and J by 1 base, with 9 bases between the two germline ends. CDR3 length: 14 amino acids. Germline CDR1 and CDR2: SGHVS and FQNEAQ. The CDR3 DNA reads TGTGCCAGCAGCTTGGAAGGGCTTAACTATGGCTACACCTTC. Translation gives CASSLEGLNYGYTF.

V is TRBV19 and J is TRBJ1-5; maybe TRBD1 (5 bases). Between the trimmed V and J ends, which lost 10 bases and 1 base, there was a span of 20 bases. From germline, CDR1 is LNHDA and CDR2 SQIVND (reference sequence). CDR3 length equals 16 residues. The CDR3 DNA follows: TGTGCCACCCAACAATCCGGGACTTTGAGCAATCAGCCCCAGCATTTT. Its translation: CATQQSGTLSNQPQHF.

CDR3 sequence reads: CASSPRLAGGYKDNEQFF. As DNA, the CDR3 is TGTGCCAGCTCACCACGACTAGCGGGGGGATATAAGGACAATGAGCAGTTCTTC. The chain joins TRBV18 to TRBJ2-1, with 13 bases matching TRBD2. The V segment lost 1 base and the J segment 5 bases; nucleotides outside the gene matches: 8. CDR1 is KGHSH and CDR2 is LQKENI in the germline V gene. CDR3 length equals 18 residues.

The chain carries TRBV3-1 (or the pseudogene TRBV3-2) and TRBJ1-1; D is perhaps TRBD1 (6 bases). CDR3 size: 18 residues. Germline loops: CDR1 LGHDT, CDR2 YNNKEL (reference sequence). The ends were cut back, 0 bases at V and 3 bases at J, with 20 bases in the middle. In nucleotides, the CDR3 is TGTGCCAGCAGCCAAGATCGGGGAAGGGGGAGGGGTGACACTGAAGCTTTCTTT. It yields the protein CASSQDRGRGRGDTEAFF.

This clone showed up just once. This chain connects TRBV15 to TRBJ1-4; D is ambiguous. Germline V CDR1 and CDR2: LNHNV, YYDKDF (reference sequence). Trimming pared 0 bases from V and 2 bases from J, leaving 13 bases between. CDR3 length: 17 amino acids. The CDR3 DNA sequence: TGTGCCACCAGCAGAGATCTTTTGGCTGCGACTAATGAAAAACTGTTTTTT. Translation: CATSRDLLAATNEKLFF.

This clone was seen a few times. CDR3 loop: CASSLGVTYGYTF. Here the CDR3 DNA reads TGTGCCAGCAGCTTGGGGGTTACGTATGGCTACACCTTC. The V gene is TRBV5-6, the J gene TRBJ1-2; no reliable D call. Trimming cost V 0 bases and J 5 bases, with 8 bases left between them. Germline values: CDR1 SGHDT, CDR2 YYEEEE. The CDR3 runs to 13 residues.

This clone appeared a single time. The rearrangement links TRBV19 to TRBJ1-2, with D tentatively TRBD1 (5 bases). The germline CDR1 and CDR2 sequences are LNHDA and SQIVND (reference sequence). CDR3 length: 15 residues. Trimming took off 7 bases at V and 7 bases at J, with 22 bases between the two ends. The CDR3 DNA follows: TGTGCCAGTACCCCTCGGGGCAGGATAGATGGTGGCTACACCTTC. Translated, it gives CASTPRGRIDGGYTF.

The rearrangement joins TRBV30 to TRBJ2-1; D might be TRBD2 (5 bases). Looked up from germline, CDR1 is GTSNPN and CDR2 is SVGIG (reference sequence). This CDR3 has 14 amino acids. The V end lost 6 bases, the J end lost 7 bases, and 19 bases lay between the germline ends. The CDR3 spells CACLTTLSGNEQFF. DNA for the CDR3: TGTGCCTGCCTGACCACCCTGTCGGGGAATGAGCAGTTCTTC.

The chain carries TRBV15 and TRBJ2-3; D unresolved. V was shortened by 5 bases and J by 3 bases, with 9 bases between the two germline ends. This CDR3 has 13 residues. Looked up from germline, CDR1 is LNHNV and CDR2 is YYDKDF (reference sequence). The CDR3: CATSAQITDTQYF. CDR3 in DNA: TGTGCCACCAGCGCTCAGATTACAGATACGCAGTATTTT.

The chain combines TRBV11-2 with TRBJ2-2, with TRBD1 matching 7 bases. The CDR3 consists of 15 residues. Unmatched junction bases numbered 5, after V lost 3 bases and J lost 4 bases. The germline V gene has CDR1 SGHAT and CDR2 FQNNGV. The CDR3 nucleotides are TGTGCCAGCAGCTTTCTACAGGGGAGCACCGGGGAGCTGTTTTTT. It translates to CASSFLQGSTGELFF.

This chain uses TRBV7-9 with TRBJ2-7; 7 bases are shared with TRBD2. Trimming cost V 3 bases and J 0 bases; bases outside gene matches: 5. This CDR3 has 15 residues. Germline CDR1 and CDR2: SEHNR and FQNEAQ (reference sequence). CDR3 sequence (DNA): TGTGCCAGCAGCTTTATCGGGACTATCTCCTACGAGCAGTACTTC. Encoded protein: CASSFIGTISYEQYF. The whole variable domain, remainder taken from reference TRBV7-9 and TRBJ2-7, is DTGVSQNPRHKITKRGQNVTFRCDPISEHNRLYWYRQTLGQGPEFLTYFQNEAQLEKSRLLSDRFSAERPKGSFSTLEIQRTEQGDSAMYLCASSFIGTISYEQYFGPGTRLTVT.

The V call is TRBV6-6, the J call TRBJ1-4, with D unclear. This CDR3 comprises 13 residues. Germline-derived CDR1 and CDR2 are MNHNY and SVGAGI (reference sequence). V lost 0 bases to trimming and J lost 8 bases, with 7 bases between them. The CDR3, as DNA: TGTGCCAGCAGTTACTCAGATTCCGAAAAACTGTTTTTT. Translated, it gives CASSYSDSEKLFF.

The chain carries TRBV6-5 and TRBJ1-2, with 8 bases identical to TRBD1. This CDR3 comprises 14 residues. CDR1 is MNHEY and CDR2 is SVGAGI in the germline V gene. V gave up 6 bases and J gave up 4 bases; unmatched junction bases: 7. As DNA, the CDR3 is TGTGCCAGCAGCCATACCGGGACAGGCTATGGCTACACCTTC. Encoded protein: CASSHTGTGYGYTF.

The chain carries TRBV5-1 and TRBJ2-5; 7 nucleotides match TRBD2. Germline V gene data show CDR1 as SGHRS and CDR2 as YFSETQ. Trimming removed 0 bases from V and 4 bases from J; junction bases left unmatched: 6. The CDR3 spans 15 residues. The CDR3 sequence: CASSLAGASGETQYF. The CDR3 DNA sequence: TGCGCCAGCAGCTTGGCCGGGGCTAGCGGAGAGACCCAGTACTTC.

The genes are TRBV7-2 and TRBJ1-6; no clear D gene. The germline CDR1 and CDR2 sequences are SGHTA and FQGNSA. The CDR3 is 17 amino acids. Between the trimmed V and J ends, which lost 5 bases and 0 bases, there was a span of 14 bases. As DNA, the CDR3 is TGTGCCAGCAGCCCCCCCGGTAGGAGCTCCTATAATTCACCCCTCCACTTT. This translates into CASSPPGRSSYNSPLHF.